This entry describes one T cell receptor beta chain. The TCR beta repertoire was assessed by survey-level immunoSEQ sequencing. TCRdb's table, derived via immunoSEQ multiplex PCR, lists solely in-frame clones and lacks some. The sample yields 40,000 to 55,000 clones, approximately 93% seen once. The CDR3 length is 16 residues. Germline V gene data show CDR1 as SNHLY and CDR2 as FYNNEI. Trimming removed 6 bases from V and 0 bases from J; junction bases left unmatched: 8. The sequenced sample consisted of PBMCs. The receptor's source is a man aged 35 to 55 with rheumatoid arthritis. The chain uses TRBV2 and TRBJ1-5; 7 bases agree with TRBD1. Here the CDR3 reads CASRTGQAYSNQPQHF. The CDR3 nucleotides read TGTGCCAGCAGAACCGGACAGGCCTATAGCAATCAGCCCCAGCATTTT. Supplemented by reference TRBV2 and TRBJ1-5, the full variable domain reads EPEVTQTPSHQVTQMGQEVILRCVPISNHLYFYWYRQILGQKVEFLVSFYNNEISEKSEIFDDQFSVERPDGSNFTLKIRSTKLEDSAMYFCASRTGQAYSNQPQHFGDGTRLSIL.